A selection of T cell receptor beta chains follows, all from one sample in a study of cytomegalovirus exposure and HLA in healthy donors. Here immunoSEQ multiplex PCR was the method, and the copy in TCRdb shows in-frame clones only, minus some. The repertoire holds roughly 92,000 clones, with 6% to 9% as singletons. Sequences were obtained from PBMCs. The receptor set was obtained from a man aged 50 to 60 in good health and CMV-seronegative. CDR3s include the opening cysteine and the closing phenylalanine or tryptophan. A D gene is named only where the DNA matches it firmly. Where a row states a size, it is once, few, many or the class of an expanded clone; other rows omit it.

size	J	D	V	CDR3	DNA
few	TRBJ2-7	.	TRBV4-1	CASSQEVQSSYEQYF	TGCGCCAGCAGCCAAGAGGTCCAGTCCTCCTACGAGCAGTACTTC
.	TRBJ1-5	.	TRBV18	CASSPGTNSNQPQHF	TGTGCCAGCTCCCCCGGGACAAATAGCAATCAGCCCCAGCATTTT
.	TRBJ2-5	.	TRBV7-2	CASSLRGSQETQYF	TGTGCCAGCAGCTTGAGGGGGAGTCAAGAGACCCAGTACTTC
.	TRBJ2-7	.	TRBV28	CASKGPRGFSYEQYF	TGTGCCAGCAAGGGACCCAGGGGTTTTTCCTACGAGCAGTACTTC
.	TRBJ1-2	.	TRBV2	CASSGGGDYGYTF	TGTGCCAGCAGTGGAGGAGGCGACTATGGCTACACCTTC
few	TRBJ2-7	TRBD1	TRBV6-5	CASQMTGSSYEQYF	TGTGCCAGCCAAATGACAGGGAGCTCCTACGAGCAGTACTTC
few	TRBJ2-7	.	TRBV18	CASSPSGEQYF	TGTGCCAGCTCACCATCGGGCGAGCAGTACTTC
.	TRBJ1-1	.	TRBV18	CASSPGATNTEAFF	TGTGCCAGCTCACCGGGAGCCACGAACACTGAAGCTTTCTTT
.	TRBJ2-7	.	TRBV7-2	CASSLPQGSSYEQYF	TGTGCCAGCAGCCTCCCTCAGGGAAGCTCCTACGAGCAGTACTTC
few	TRBJ2-3	TRBD2	TRBV6-5	CASSYGRGDTDTQYF	TGTGCCAGCAGTTACGGGAGGGGAGACACAGATACGCAGTATTTT
.	TRBJ1-2	TRBD1	TRBV10-1	CASRERGHGYTF	TGCGCCAGCAGGGAAAGGGGGCATGGCTACACCTTC
once	TRBJ2-1	TRBD2	TRBV2	CASTPQTSGRSEQFF	TGTGCCAGCACCCCCCAGACTAGCGGGAGAAGTGAGCAGTTCTTC
.	TRBJ1-4	.	TRBV7-8	CASSRNEKLFF	TGTGCCAGCAGCCGTAATGAAAAACTGTTTTTT
few	TRBJ1-2	.	TRBV6-1	CASSDVGEQNYGYTF	TGTGCCAGCAGTGATGTTGGAGAGCAAAACTATGGCTACACCTTC
.	TRBJ1-4	TRBD1	TRBV27	CASSLSPAGTEDEKLFF	TGTGCCAGCAGTTTATCCCCTGCCGGGACAGAAGATGAAAAACTGTTTTTT
.	TRBJ2-4	TRBD2	TRBV14	CASSYGATIAGVKNIQYF	TGTGCCAGCAGCTATGGGGCGACGATAGCGGGAGTTAAAAACATTCAGTACTTC
few	TRBJ2-5	.	TRBV28	CASSSGGRETQYF	TGTGCCAGCAGTTCCGGGGGACGGGAGACCCAGTACTTC
few	TRBJ2-7	.	TRBV5-6	CASTRRGPTYEQYF	TGTGCCAGCACCCGGAGGGGGCCAACCTACGAGCAGTACTTC
.	TRBJ1-1	TRBD1	TRBV4-2	CASSQETGDTEAFF	TGTGCCAGCAGCCAGGAGACAGGGGACACTGAAGCTTTCTTT
.	TRBJ2-7	TRBD1	TRBV29-1	CSVGTGDTYEQYF	TGCAGCGTTGGGACAGGGGATACCTACGAGCAGTACTTC
.	TRBJ2-4	.	TRBV18	CASSPRDIQSIQYF	TGTGCCAGCTCACCCCGGGACATCCAAAGCATTCAGTACTTC
few	TRBJ2-2	TRBD2	TRBV5-4	CASSRERGANTGELFF	TGTGCCAGCAGCCGCGAGCGGGGGGCGAACACCGGGGAGCTGTTTTTT
.	TRBJ1-4	TRBD1	TRBV29-1	CSVGQNEKLFF	TGCAGCGTGGGACAGAATGAAAAACTGTTTTTT
.	TRBJ1-6	.	TRBV14	CASSQALVFSPLHF	TGTGCCAGCAGCCAAGCGCTAGTTTTTTCACCCCTCCACTTT
.	TRBJ2-7	.	TRBV28	CASSFGGSSYEQYF	TGTGCCAGCAGTTTTGGGGGGAGCTCCTACGAGCAGTACTTC
.	TRBJ2-7	.	TRBV5-1	CASSFSLAIYEQYF	TGCGCCAGCAGCTTTTCGCTAGCGATCTACGAGCAGTACTTC
few	TRBJ2-6	TRBD1	TRBV29-1	CSVHNPTGAPGANVLTF	TGCAGCGTGCACAATCCGACAGGGGCGCCTGGGGCCAACGTCCTGACTTTC
few	TRBJ2-3	.	TRBV18	CASSEASSTDTQYF	TGTGCCAGCTCAGAGGCGAGTTCCACAGATACGCAGTATTTT
.	TRBJ2-1	.	TRBV25-1	CASSARRGSSNEQFF	TGTGCCAGCAGTGCCCGACGGGGTTCATCCAATGAGCAGTTCTTC
.	TRBJ1-2	.	TRBV23-1	CASSPRGVYGYTF	TGCGCCAGCAGTCCCAGGGGCGTCTATGGCTACACCTTC
.	TRBJ2-2	TRBD2	TRBV9	CASSVGGSGTTGELFF	TGTGCCAGCAGCGTAGGGGGTAGCGGGACGACCGGGGAGCTGTTTTTT
few	TRBJ2-6	.	TRBV2	CASRGEASGANVLTF	TGTGCCAGCAGGGGGGAGGCCTCTGGGGCCAACGTCCTGACTTTC
few	TRBJ1-3	.	TRBV19	CASTTPFTIYF	TGTGCCAGTACCACACCCTTCACCATATATTTT
.	TRBJ2-2	TRBD1	TRBV6-6	CASVAKGQANTGELFF	TGTGCCAGCGTAGCAAAGGGACAGGCAAACACCGGGGAGCTGTTTTTT
few	TRBJ2-7	.	TRBV28	CATETGTSYEQYF	TGTGCCACTGAAACAGGGACCTCCTACGAGCAGTACTTC
few	TRBJ1-3	.	TRBV11-2	CASSSPRGNTIYF	TGTGCCAGCAGCTCGCCACGGGGAAACACCATATATTTT
few	TRBJ2-5	TRBD1	TRBV19	CASRAGDRVFGETQYF	TGTGCCAGTAGGGCTGGCGACAGGGTTTTTGGAGAGACCCAGTACTTC
.	TRBJ2-1	.	TRBV7-9	CASSLAGTGVF	TGTGCCAGCAGCTTAGCGGGGACTGGGGTCTTC
few	TRBJ1-2	TRBD1	TRBV29-1	CSVEIVSRDRGNYGYTF	TGCAGCGTTGAAATCGTCAGCAGGGACAGGGGAAACTATGGCTACACCTTC
.	TRBJ2-2	TRBD1	TRBV27	CASSPGQGVFRSGELFF	TGTGCCAGCAGTCCTGGACAGGGTGTTTTTCGGTCCGGGGAGCTGTTTTTT
.	TRBJ2-1	TRBD2	TRBV9	CASSVGSGSNEQFF	TGTGCCAGCAGCGTAGGTAGCGGGAGCAATGAGCAGTTCTTC
.	TRBJ1-5	TRBD1	TRBV11-2	CASSLGRQGQPQHF	TGTGCCAGCAGCTTAGGACGACAGGGGCAGCCCCAGCATTTT
.	TRBJ2-6	TRBD2	TRBV28	CASSTRTSGTGANVLTF	TGTGCCAGCAGTACTCGGACTAGCGGAACTGGGGCCAACGTCCTGACTTTC
.	TRBJ1-2	TRBD1	TRBV28	CASSPGQWAYGYTF	TGTGCCAGCAGTCCGGGACAGTGGGCGTATGGCTACACCTTC
.	TRBJ2-1	TRBD1	TRBV11-3	CASSSPGQGDEQFF	TGTGCCAGCAGCTCTCCCGGACAGGGCGATGAGCAGTTCTTC
few	TRBJ2-3	.	TRBV6-5	CASSRGEGVTDTQYF	TGTGCCAGCAGTCGCGGTGAGGGTGTCACAGATACGCAGTATTTT
few	TRBJ1-1	.	TRBV28	CASGFGGRQAFF	TGTGCCAGCGGATTTGGGGGGAGGCAAGCTTTCTTT
.	TRBJ1-5	.	TRBV20-1	CSALGGTAQHF	TGCAGTGCCCTCGGCGGGACCGCCCAGCATTTT
.	TRBJ2-3	.	TRBV29-1	CSVVGQSTDTQYF	TGCAGCGTAGTGGGCCAGAGCACAGATACGCAGTATTTT
few	TRBJ1-1	.	TRBV7-9	CASSPNWGVSTEAFF	TGTGCCAGCAGCCCCAACTGGGGAGTCAGCACTGAAGCTTTCTTT
few	TRBJ2-1	.	TRBV7-2	CASSLMSNEQFF	TGTGCCAGCAGCTTAATGAGCAATGAGCAGTTCTTC
.	TRBJ1-2	.	TRBV7-6	CASSLEALRGGYTF	TGTGCCAGCAGCTTAGAGGCCCTCAGGGGTGGCTACACCTTC
few	TRBJ2-3	.	TRBV7-8	CASSLLGGYTDTQYF	TGTGCCAGCAGCTTACTAGGGGGTTACACAGATACGCAGTATTTT